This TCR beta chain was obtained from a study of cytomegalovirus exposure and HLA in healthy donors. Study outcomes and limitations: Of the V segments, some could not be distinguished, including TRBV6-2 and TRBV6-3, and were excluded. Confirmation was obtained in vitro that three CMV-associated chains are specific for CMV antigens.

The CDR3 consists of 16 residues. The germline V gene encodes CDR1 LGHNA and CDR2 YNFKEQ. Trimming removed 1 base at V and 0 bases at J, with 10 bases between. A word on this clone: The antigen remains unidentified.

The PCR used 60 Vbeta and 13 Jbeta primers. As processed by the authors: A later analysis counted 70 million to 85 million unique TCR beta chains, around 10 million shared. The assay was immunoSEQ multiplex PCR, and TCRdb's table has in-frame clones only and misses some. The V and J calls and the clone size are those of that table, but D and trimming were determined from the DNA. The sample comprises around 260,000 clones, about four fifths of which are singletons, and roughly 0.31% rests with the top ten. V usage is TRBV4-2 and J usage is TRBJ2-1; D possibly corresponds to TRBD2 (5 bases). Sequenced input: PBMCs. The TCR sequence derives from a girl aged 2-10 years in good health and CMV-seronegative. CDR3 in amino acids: CASSQAGYVSYNEQFF. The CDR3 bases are TGTGCCAGCAGCCAAGCGGGATATGTCTCCTACAATGAGCAGTTCTTC.